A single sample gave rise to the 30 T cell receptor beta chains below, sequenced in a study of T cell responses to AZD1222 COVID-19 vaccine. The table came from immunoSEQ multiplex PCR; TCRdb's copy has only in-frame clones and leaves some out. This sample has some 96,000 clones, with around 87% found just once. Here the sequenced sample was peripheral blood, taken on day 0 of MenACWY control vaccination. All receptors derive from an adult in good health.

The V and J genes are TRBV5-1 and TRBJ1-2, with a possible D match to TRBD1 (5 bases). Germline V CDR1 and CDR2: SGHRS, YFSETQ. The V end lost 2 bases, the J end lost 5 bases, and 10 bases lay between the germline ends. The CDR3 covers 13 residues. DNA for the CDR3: TGCGCCAGCAGCTTAGGGACTGAGTATGGCTACACCTTC. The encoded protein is CASSLGTEYGYTF.

CDR3 nucleotide sequence: TGCAGCGTTGCAGGGGGCCGAGACACTGAAGCTTTCTTT. This sequence encodes CSVAGGRDTEAFF. The chain employs TRBV29-1 and TRBJ1-1; 8 positions agree with TRBD1. Germline CDR1 SQVTM, CDR2 ANQGSEA. V was pared by 4 bases and J by 3 bases, with 4 bases of the junction left unmatched. The CDR3 extends over 13 amino acids.

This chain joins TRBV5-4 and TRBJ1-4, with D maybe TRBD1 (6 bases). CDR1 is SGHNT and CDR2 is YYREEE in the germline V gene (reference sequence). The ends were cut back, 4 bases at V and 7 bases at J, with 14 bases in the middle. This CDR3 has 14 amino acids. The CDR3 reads CASSLQGGGEKLFF. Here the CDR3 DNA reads TGTGCCAGCAGCCTCCAGGGAGGGGGTGAAAAACTGTTTTTT.

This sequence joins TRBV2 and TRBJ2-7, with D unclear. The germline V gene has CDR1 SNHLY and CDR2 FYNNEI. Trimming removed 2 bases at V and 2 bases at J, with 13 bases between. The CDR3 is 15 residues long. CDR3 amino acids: CASSEIDPETYEQYF. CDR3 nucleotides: TGTGCCAGCAGTGAAATTGACCCGGAGACCTACGAGCAGTACTTC.

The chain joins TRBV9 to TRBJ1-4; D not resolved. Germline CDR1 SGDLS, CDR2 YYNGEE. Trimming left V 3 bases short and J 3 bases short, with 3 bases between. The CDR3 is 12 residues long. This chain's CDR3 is CASSGANEKLFF. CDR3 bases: TGTGCCAGCAGCGGTGCTAATGAAAAACTGTTTTTT.

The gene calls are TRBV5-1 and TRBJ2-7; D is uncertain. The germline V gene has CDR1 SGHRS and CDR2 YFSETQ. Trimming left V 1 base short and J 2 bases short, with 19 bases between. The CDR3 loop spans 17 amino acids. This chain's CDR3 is CASSLTPVTTVPYEQYF. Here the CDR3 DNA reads TGCGCCAGCAGCTTGACGCCCGTCACGACGGTTCCCTACGAGCAGTACTTC.

DNA for the CDR3: TGTGCCAGCAGTTACTCGCGCAGGGACCCCTTGTACTTC. Translating it yields CASSYSRRDPLYF. The genes are TRBV6-2 or TRBV6-3 and TRBJ2-7, with D tentatively TRBD1 or TRBD2 (5 bases each). This CDR3 has 13 residues. V lost 0 bases and J 12 bases, leaving 15 bases between the germline ends. Germline V lookup: CDR1 MNHEY, CDR2 SVGEGT.

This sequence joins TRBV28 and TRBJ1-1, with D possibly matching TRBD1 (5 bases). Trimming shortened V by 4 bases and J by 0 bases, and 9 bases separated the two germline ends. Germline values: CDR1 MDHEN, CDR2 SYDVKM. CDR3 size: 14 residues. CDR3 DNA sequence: TGTGCCAGCAGTTCCAGGGTCTTGAACACTGAAGCTTTCTTT. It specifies CASSSRVLNTEAFF.

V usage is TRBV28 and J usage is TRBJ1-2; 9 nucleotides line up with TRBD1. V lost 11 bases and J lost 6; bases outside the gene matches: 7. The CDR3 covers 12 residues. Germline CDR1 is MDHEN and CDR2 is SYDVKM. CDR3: CAGRTGDHGYTF. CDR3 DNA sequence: TGTGCCGGCCGGACAGGGGACCATGGCTACACCTTC.

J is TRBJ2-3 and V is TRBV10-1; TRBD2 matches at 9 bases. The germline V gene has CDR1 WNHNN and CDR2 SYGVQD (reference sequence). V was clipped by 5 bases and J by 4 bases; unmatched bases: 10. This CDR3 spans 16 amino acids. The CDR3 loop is CASSPNSGRGADTQYF. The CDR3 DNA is TGCGCCAGCAGTCCCAATAGCGGGAGAGGGGCAGATACGCAGTATTTT.

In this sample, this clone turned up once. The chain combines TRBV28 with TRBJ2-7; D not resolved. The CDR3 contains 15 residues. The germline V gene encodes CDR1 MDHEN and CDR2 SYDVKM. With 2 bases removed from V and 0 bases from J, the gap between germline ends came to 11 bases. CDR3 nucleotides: TGTGCCAGCAGTTTAAACTCGAAGGGCTCCTACGAGCAGTACTTC. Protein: CASSLNSKGSYEQYF.

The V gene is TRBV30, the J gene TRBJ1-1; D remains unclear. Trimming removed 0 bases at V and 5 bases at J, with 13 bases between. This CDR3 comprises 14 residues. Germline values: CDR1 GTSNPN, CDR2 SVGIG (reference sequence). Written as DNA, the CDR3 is TGTGCCTGGAGTGTTGTTGGTGCTGATACTGAAGCTTTCTTT. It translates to CAWSVVGADTEAFF.

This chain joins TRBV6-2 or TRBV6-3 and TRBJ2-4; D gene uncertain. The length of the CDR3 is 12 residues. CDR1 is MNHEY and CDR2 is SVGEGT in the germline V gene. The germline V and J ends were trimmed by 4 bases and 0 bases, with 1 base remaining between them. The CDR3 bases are TGTGCCAGCAGTTTAGCCAAAAACATTCAGTACTTC. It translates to CASSLAKNIQYF.

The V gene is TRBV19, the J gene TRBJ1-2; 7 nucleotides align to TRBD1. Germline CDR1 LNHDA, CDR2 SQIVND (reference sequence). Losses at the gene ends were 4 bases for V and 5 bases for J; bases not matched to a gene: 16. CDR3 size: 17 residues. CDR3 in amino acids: CASSNPPGQIFPYGYTF. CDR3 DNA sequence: TGTGCCAGTAGTAACCCTCCGGGACAGATCTTTCCTTATGGCTACACCTTC.

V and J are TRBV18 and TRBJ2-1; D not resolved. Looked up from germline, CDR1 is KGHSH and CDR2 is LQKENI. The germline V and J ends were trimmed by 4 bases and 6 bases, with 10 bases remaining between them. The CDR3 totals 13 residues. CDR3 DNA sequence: TGTGCCAGCTCACGTTCCTACGGCAATGAGCAGTTCTTC. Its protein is CASSRSYGNEQFF.

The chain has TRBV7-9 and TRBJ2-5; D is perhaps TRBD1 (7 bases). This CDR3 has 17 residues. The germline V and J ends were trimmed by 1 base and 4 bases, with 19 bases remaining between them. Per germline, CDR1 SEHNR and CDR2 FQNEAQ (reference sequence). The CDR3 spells CASSLGLTGDGGETQYF. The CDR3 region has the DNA TGTGCCAGCAGCTTAGGCCTCACAGGGGACGGGGGAGAGACCCAGTACTTC.

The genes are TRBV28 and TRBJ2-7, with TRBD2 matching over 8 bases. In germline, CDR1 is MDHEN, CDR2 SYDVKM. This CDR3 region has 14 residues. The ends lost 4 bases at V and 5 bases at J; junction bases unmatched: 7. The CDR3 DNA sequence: TGTGCCAGCAGTTCCATAGCGGGAAAGAACGAGCAGTACTTC. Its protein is CASSSIAGKNEQYF.

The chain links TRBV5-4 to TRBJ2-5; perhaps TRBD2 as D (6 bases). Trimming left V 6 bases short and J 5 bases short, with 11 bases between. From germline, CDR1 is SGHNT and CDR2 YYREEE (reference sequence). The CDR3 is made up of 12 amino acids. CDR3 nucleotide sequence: TGTGCCAGCACGGGGACTGCCGAGACCCAGTACTTC. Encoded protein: CASTGTAETQYF. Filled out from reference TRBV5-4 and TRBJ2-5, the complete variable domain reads ETGVTQSPTHLIKTRGQQVTLRCSSQSGHNTVSWYQQALGQGPQFIFQYYREEENGRGNFPPRFSGLQFPNYSSELNVNALELDDSALYLCASTGTAETQYFGPGTRLLVL.

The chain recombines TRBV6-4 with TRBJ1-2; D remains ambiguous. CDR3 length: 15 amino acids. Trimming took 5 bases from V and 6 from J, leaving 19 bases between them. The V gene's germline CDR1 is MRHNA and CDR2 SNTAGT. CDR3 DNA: TGTGCCAGCAGTCCCCTCGGGAACGGTGCGGATGGCTACACCTTC. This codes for CASSPLGNGADGYTF.

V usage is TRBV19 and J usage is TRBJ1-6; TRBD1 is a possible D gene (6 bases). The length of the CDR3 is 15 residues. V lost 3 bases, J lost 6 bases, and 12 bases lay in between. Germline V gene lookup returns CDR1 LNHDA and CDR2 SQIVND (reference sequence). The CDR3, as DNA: TGTGCCAGTAGTATGACCGGGACACCTAATTCACCCCTCCACTTT. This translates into CASSMTGTPNSPLHF.

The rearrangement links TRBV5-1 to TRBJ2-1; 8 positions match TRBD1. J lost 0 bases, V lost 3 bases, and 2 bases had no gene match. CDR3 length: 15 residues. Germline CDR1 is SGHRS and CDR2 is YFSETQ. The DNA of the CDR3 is TGCGCCAGCAGCTCGGGACAGGTCTCCTACAATGAGCAGTTCTTC. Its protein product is CASSSGQVSYNEQFF.

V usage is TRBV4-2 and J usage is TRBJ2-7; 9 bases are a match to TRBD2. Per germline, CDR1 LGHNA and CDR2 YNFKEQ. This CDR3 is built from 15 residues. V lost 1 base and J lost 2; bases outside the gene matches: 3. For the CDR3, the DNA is TGTGCCAGCAGCCAAGGACTAGCGGACCCCTACGAGCAGTACTTC. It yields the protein CASSQGLADPYEQYF.

The CDR3 is CAVVGSGDTQYF. CDR3 nucleotides: TGTGCGGTGGTGGGGAGTGGAGATACGCAGTATTTT. V gene TRBV10-3 combines with J gene TRBJ2-3; TRBD2 might be the D (5 bases). Germline V lookup: CDR1 ENHRY, CDR2 SYGVKD. This CDR3 spans 12 amino acids.

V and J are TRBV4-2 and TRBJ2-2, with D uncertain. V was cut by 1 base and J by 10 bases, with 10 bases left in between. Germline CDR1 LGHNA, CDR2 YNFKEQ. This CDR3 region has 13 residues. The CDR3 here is CASSQGGEAELFF. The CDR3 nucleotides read TGTGCCAGCAGCCAAGGCGGCGAGGCGGAGCTGTTTTTT.

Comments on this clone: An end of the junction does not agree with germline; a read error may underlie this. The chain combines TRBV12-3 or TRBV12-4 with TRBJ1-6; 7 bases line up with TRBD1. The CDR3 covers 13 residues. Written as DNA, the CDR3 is TGTGCCAGCAGCCCTCCGGGACAGCTGAATAAGAACTTT. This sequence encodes CASSPPGQLNKNF.

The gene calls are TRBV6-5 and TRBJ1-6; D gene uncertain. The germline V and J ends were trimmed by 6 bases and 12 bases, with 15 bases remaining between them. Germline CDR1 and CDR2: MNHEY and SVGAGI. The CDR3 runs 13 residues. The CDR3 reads CASSLIGREPLHF. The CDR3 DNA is TGTGCCAGCAGCCTCATCGGCCGCGAACCCCTCCACTTT.

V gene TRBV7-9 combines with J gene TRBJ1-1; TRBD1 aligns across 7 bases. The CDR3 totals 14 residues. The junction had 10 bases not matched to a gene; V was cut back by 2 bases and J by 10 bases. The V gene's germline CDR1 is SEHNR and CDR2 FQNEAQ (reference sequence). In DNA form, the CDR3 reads TGTGCCAGCAGCTTATTGAGCCGGGACAGCTCAGCTTTCTTT. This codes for CASSLLSRDSSAFF.

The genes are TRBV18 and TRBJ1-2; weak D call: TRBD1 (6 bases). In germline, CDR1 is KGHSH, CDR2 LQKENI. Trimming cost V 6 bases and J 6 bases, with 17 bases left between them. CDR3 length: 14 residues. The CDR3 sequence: CASSPRTEGDGYTF. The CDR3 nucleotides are TGTGCCAGCTCTCCCAGGACAGAAGGGGATGGCTACACCTTC.

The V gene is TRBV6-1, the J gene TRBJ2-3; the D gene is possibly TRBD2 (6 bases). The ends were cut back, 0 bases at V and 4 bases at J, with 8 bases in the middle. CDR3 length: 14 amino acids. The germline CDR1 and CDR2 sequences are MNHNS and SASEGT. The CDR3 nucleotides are TGTGCCAGCAGTGAAGCGGGAGGCTCAGATACGCAGTATTTT. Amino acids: CASSEAGGSDTQYF.

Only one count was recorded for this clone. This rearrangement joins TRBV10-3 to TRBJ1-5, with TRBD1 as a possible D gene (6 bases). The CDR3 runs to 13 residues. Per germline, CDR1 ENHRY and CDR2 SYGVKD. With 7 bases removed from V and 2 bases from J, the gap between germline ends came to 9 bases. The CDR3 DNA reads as TGTGCCATCAAACAGGGTGGCAATCAGCCCCAGCATTTT. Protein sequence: CAIKQGGNQPQHF.